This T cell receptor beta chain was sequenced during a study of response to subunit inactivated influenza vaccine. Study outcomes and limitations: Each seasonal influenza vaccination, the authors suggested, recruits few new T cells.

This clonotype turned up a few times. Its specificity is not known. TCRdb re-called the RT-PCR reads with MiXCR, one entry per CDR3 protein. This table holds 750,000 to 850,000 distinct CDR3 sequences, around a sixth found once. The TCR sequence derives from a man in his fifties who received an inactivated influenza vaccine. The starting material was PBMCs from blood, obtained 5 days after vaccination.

CDR3: CASSPDRGRGEQFF. The CDR3 region has the DNA TGTGCCAGCAGTCCGGACAGGGGTAGAGGGGAGCAGTTCTTC. The V and J genes are TRBV7-2 and TRBJ2-1; 9 bases match TRBD1. CDR3 length: 14 residues. J was trimmed by 10 bases and V by 6 bases; bases with no gene match: 10. Germline lookup yields CDR1 SGHTA and CDR2 FQGNSA.